This TCR beta chain is drawn from a study of blood T cell repertoires in COVID-19. Original handling: The authors estimated nucleated cell counts from reference gene primer amplification. This table comes from immunoSEQ multiplex PCR, and its TCRdb copy is limited to in-frame clones, with some not included. V and J calls and clone size are those listed in that table; D and trimming were worked out from the DNA. The table has approximately 300,000 clones, about 92% seen once. This clone was observed once. The CDR3 is 15 residues long. J lost 7 bases, V lost 5 bases, and 10 bases had no gene match. CDR1 and CDR2 from the germline V gene are MDHEN and SYDVKM.

Sequencing was performed on PBMCs or T cells enriched from blood (not recorded which). The rearrangement uses TRBV28 and TRBJ1-4, with TRBD1 identical over 7 bases. The TCR comes from a woman in her thirties who had recovered from COVID-19. The CDR3 sequence: CASSEAGTEFEKLFF. The CDR3 DNA is TGTGCCAGCAGTGAAGCCGGGACAGAGTTTGAAAAACTGTTTTTT.